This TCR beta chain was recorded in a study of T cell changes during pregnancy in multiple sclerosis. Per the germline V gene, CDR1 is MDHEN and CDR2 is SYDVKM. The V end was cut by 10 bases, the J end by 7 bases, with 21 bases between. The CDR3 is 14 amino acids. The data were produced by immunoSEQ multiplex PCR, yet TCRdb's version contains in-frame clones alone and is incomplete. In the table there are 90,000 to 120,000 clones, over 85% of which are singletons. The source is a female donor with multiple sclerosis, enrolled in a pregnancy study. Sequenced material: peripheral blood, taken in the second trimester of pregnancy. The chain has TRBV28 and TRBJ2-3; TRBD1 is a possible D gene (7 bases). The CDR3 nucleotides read TGTGCCATCAAGGGGACAGACGGACTAAATACGCAGTATTTT. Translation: CAIKGTDGLNTQYF.